This T cell receptor beta chain was obtained from a study of blood T cell repertoires in COVID-19 (dated by TCRdb to about 2020). As for the study more broadly: Samples covering the acute and convalescent phases of COVID-19 were provided by collaborators in the United States, Italy and Spain. The material from the prospective study consisted of cDNA or gDNA derived from T cells, B-cell-depleted T cells, or PBMCs. Deeply sampled blood TCRbeta repertoires from subjects exposed to, actively infected with, or recovered from COVID-19 were included in the dataset. The repertoires were released in a freely available public database intended as a resource for research on the immune response to SARS-CoV-2. The samples were drawn from the first 160 participants of the ongoing ImmuneRACE study and from 950 to 1,500 subjects provided by 6 global collaborators. Sample metadata almost always included a de-identified subject ID, COVID-19 status, age in years and sex. Where HLA class I and class II types were available, the types were taken from metadata supplied by the sample provider, not from assay-based typing. What the authors observed across the whole study: Clinical and demographic metadata were provided uncurated, with the amount varying by source and participant.

To note about this clone: No cognate antigen has been identified for it. Base qualities are not provided; no much larger clone lies one nucleotide away.

The germline V and J ends show losses of 0 bases and 2 bases respectively, and no gene match explains 13 bases of the junction. In the germline V gene, CDR1 corresponds to SGHRS and CDR2 to YFSETQ. From its cysteine to its phenylalanine, the CDR3 spans 18 amino acids. Only the CDR3 part of the read is kept: 54 bases, read in frame from the first base. The collaborating institutions used their own protocols to collect whole blood in K2EDTA tubes. For TCRbeta analysis, collaborators shipped samples in one of three forms: frozen whole blood, isolated PBMCs, or DNA extracted from either of those sample types. The immunoSEQ Assay, a bias-controlled multiplex PCR, was used to amplify TCRbeta CDR3 regions from genomic DNA. The authors' analysis ran thus. Within the assay, amplification of reference gene primers was used to estimate how many nucleated cells each sample contained. To quantify the absolute abundance of each unique TCRbeta CDR3 rearrangement, sequence reads were collapsed and filtered. For each sample, productive Simpson clonality was calculated as the square root of Simpson's diversity index across productive rearrangements. In TCRdb, the immuneACCESS table is reduced to in-frame sequences with V and J assigned. These tables do not hold every clone; where another copy was compared, an unresolved V gene accounts for under half, and the others remain unexplained. For V, J and clone size, that table is used; D and trimming come from the DNA. The sample profile shows some 150,000 clones; approximately 89% of them were found once. Jointly, the top ten make up around 1.6% of the sample.

Sequencing was performed on peripheral blood. The receptor was isolated from a human donor in a cohort sampled during active COVID-19. The receptor chain draws on TRBV5-1 and TRBJ2-7, with 8 junctional bases fitting TRBD1. This receptor carries the CDR3 CASSLVGQGKPEPYEQYF. The DNA sequence reads TGCGCCAGCAGCTTGGTAGGACAGGGAAAACCCGAGCCCTACGAGCAGTACTTC.